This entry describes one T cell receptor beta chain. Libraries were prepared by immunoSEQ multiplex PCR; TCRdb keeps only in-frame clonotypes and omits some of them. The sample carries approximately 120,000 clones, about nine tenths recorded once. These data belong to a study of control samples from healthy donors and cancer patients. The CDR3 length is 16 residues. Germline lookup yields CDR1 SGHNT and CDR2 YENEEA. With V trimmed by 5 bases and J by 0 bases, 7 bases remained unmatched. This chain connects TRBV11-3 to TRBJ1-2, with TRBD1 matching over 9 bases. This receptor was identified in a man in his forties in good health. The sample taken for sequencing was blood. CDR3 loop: CASSATGTGSNYGYTF. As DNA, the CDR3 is TGTGCCAGCAGCGCGACCGGGACAGGGTCTAACTATGGCTACACCTTC.